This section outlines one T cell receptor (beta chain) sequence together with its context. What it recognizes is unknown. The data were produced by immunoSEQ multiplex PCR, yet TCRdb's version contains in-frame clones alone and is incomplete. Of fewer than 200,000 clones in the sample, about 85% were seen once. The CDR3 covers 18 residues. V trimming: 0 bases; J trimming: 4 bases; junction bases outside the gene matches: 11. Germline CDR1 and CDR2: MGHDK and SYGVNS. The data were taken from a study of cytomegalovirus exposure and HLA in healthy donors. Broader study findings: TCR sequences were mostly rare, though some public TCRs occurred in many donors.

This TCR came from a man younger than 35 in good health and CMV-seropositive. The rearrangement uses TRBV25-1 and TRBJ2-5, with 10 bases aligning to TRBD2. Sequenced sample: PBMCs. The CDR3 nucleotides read TGTGCCAGCAGTGAATATAGGCTAGCGGGAGATGGGTTAGAGACCCAGTACTTC. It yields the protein CASSEYRLAGDGLETQYF.